This entry is about one T cell receptor beta chain. These data come from a study of blood T cell repertoires in COVID-19. The wider study: The study drew acute and convalescent COVID-19 samples from the United States, Italy and Spain. T cells, B-cell-depleted T cells, or PBMCs supplied cDNA or gDNA.

Original analysis: Reference gene primer amplification gave estimated nucleated cell counts. Assay: immunoSEQ multiplex PCR; the TCRdb copy retains only in-frame clones and omits some. V and J calls plus clone size are reproduced from that table; the DNA served to infer D and trimming. The sample has around 370,000 clones; approximately 90% are singletons. CDR3 length: 15 residues. V was pared by 3 bases and J by 6 bases, with 8 bases of the junction left unmatched. CDR1 and CDR2 (germline): GTSNPN, SVGIG (reference sequence). Sequencing was carried out using peripheral blood. The genes are TRBV30 and TRBJ2-2, with 9 bases matching TRBD2. The sequence was collected from a woman aged 18-29 years who had recovered from COVID-19. CDR3 sequence reads: CAWSPPAGGPGELFF. For the CDR3, the DNA is TGTGCCTGGAGCCCCCCAGCGGGAGGTCCCGGGGAGCTGTTTTTT.